One sample yielded the 20 T cell receptor beta chains listed below, sequenced in a study of cytomegalovirus exposure and HLA in healthy donors. Amplification used 60 Vbeta primers and 13 Jbeta primers. Method: immunoSEQ multiplex PCR; TCRdb's copy keeps in-frame clones and lacks some. This sample has about 140,000 clones; around 78% occur once, and the top ten carry about 2.2%. The specimen sequenced was PBMCs. All receptors come from a young woman in good health and CMV-seropositive.

The genes are TRBV7-9 and TRBJ1-1; D is possibly TRBD1 (6 bases). The length of the CDR3 is 13 residues. The germline V gene has CDR1 SEHNR and CDR2 FQNEAQ (reference sequence). With 2 bases removed from V and 4 bases from J, the gap between germline ends came to 8 bases. For the CDR3, the DNA is TGTGCCAGCAGCTTAAGCAGGGGCACTGAAGCTTTCTTT. Translating gives CASSLSRGTEAFF. Combining the CDR3 with reference TRBV7-9 and TRBJ1-1 gives the whole variable domain DTGVSQNPRHKITKRGQNVTFRCDPISEHNRLYWYRQTLGQGPEFLTYFQNEAQLEKSRLLSDRFSAERPKGSFSTLEIQRTEQGDSAMYLCASSLSRGTEAFFGQGTRLTVV.

This chain links TRBV15 with TRBJ1-1; no clear D gene. Trimming took off 0 bases at V and 3 bases at J, with 8 bases between the two ends. The V gene's germline CDR1 is LNHNV and CDR2 YYDKDF (reference sequence). There are 14 residues in the CDR3. The CDR3 coding sequence is TGTGCCACCAGCAGAGAGAGGAGTGACACTGAAGCTTTCTTT. It specifies CATSRERSDTEAFF.

This clone was seen only a few times. The gene calls are TRBV6-6 and TRBJ1-3; D is unresolved. CDR1 is MNHNY and CDR2 is SVGAGI in the germline V gene (reference sequence). V lost 2 bases and J 0 bases, leaving 8 bases between the germline ends. The CDR3 runs to 15 residues. CDR3 residues: CASSYTEGSGNTIYF. The CDR3 coding sequence is TGTGCCAGCAGTTACACGGAGGGCTCTGGAAACACCATATATTTT.

The V and J genes are TRBV5-8 and TRBJ2-5; 7 bases agree with TRBD1. CDR1 SGHTS and CDR2 YDEGEE come from the germline V gene. This CDR3 has 15 amino acids. V shed 4 bases and J 4 bases; nucleotides not matched to a gene: 10. CDR3 region: CASSPGQALGETQYF. The DNA for the CDR3 is TGTGCCAGCAGCCCTGGACAGGCCCTAGGAGAGACCCAGTACTTC.

This clone was counted only a few times. The CDR3 sequence is CASSPTSGQNTGELFF. Written as DNA, the CDR3 is TGCGCCAGCAGCCCGACTAGCGGGCAGAACACCGGGGAGCTGTTTTTT. The rearrangement links TRBV5-1 to TRBJ2-2; 10 bases are shared with TRBD2. J was trimmed by 1 base and V by 4 bases; bases with no gene match: 4. Germline CDR1 SGHRS, CDR2 YFSETQ. There are 16 residues in the CDR3.

CDR3 sequence (DNA): TGCGCCAGCAGCCCGGGGAATAGCAATCAGCCCCAGCATTTT. Amino acid sequence: CASSPGNSNQPQHF. The V and J genes are TRBV5-1 and TRBJ1-5; D gene unclear. Trimming removed 4 bases at V and 0 bases at J, with 8 bases between. The CDR3 loop spans 14 amino acids. Per the germline V gene, CDR1 is SGHRS and CDR2 is YFSETQ.

The V and J genes are TRBV6-1 and TRBJ1-5, with TRBD1 matching over 7 bases. The germline gives CDR1 MNHNS, CDR2 SASEGT. The CDR3 has 15 amino acids. The trim removed 0 bases at V and 5 bases at J, leaving 4 bases unmatched. CDR3 protein: CASSEAQGVYQPQHF. CDR3 in DNA: TGTGCCAGCAGTGAAGCGCAGGGGGTGTATCAGCCCCAGCATTTT.

The chain recombines TRBV6-6 with TRBJ1-2, with TRBD1 as a possible D gene (6 bases). This CDR3 contains 16 residues. CDR1 and CDR2 from the germline V gene are MNHNY and SVGAGI (reference sequence). The V end was cut by 6 bases, the J end by 8 bases, with 25 bases between. CDR3 bases: TGTGCCAGCAGATACCGGGGCGGCAGGGGCACTTTCGGCTACACCTTC. Translated, it gives CASRYRGGRGTFGYTF.

J is TRBJ2-3 and V is TRBV30, with D perhaps TRBD2 (6 bases). Deletions cut 7 bases from V and 2 bases from J, with 19 bases between. The CDR3 spans 15 residues. CDR1 and CDR2 (germline): GTSNPN, SVGIG (reference sequence). The CDR3 region is CALIPTGGVTDTQYF. As DNA, the CDR3 is TGTGCCTTGATACCCACGGGCGGGGTCACAGATACGCAGTATTTT.

The rearrangement uses TRBV6-6 and TRBJ2-7; 10 nucleotides align to TRBD2. Per the germline V gene, CDR1 is MNHNY and CDR2 is SVGAGI (reference sequence). This CDR3 region has 15 residues. V lost 6 bases and J lost 1; bases outside the gene matches: 6. The CDR3 loop is CASRPRTSGSYEQYF. CDR3 coding DNA: TGTGCCAGCAGACCCCGGACTAGCGGATCCTACGAGCAGTACTTC.

The rearrangement joins TRBV4-1 to TRBJ2-7, with D uncertain. This CDR3 is 14 amino acids long. Trimming left V 1 base short and J 0 bases short, with 7 bases between. From germline, CDR1 is MGHRA and CDR2 YSYEKL. DNA of the CDR3: TGCGCCAGCAGCCAAGTTTCTAACTCCTACGAGCAGTACTTC. Protein: CASSQVSNSYEQYF.

The chain recombines TRBV27 with TRBJ1-1; possibly TRBD1 for D (6 bases). The CDR3 contains 17 residues. CDR1 and CDR2 (germline): MNHEY, SMNVEV (reference sequence). Trimming cost V 2 bases and J 1 base, with 17 bases left between them. For the CDR3, the DNA is TGTGCCAGCAGTTTAGCGGGGGCTCTAGTGGGGAACACTGAAGCTTTCTTT. Translating gives CASSLAGALVGNTEAFF.

Remarks on this clone: Other DNA sequences in this specimen translate into the identical CDR3. V and J are TRBV4-3 and TRBJ2-1; TRBD1 matches at 7 bases. Germline lookup yields CDR1 LGHNA and CDR2 YSLEER. CDR3 length: 15 residues. V gave up 1 base and J gave up 2 bases; unmatched junction bases: 2. The DNA for the CDR3 is TGCGCCAGCAGCCAAGGGCAGGGGGCCTACAATGAGCAGTTCTTC. Its translation: CASSQGQGAYNEQFF.

The J gene is TRBJ1-3, the V gene TRBV19; 7 nucleotides match TRBD1. CDR1 and CDR2 from the germline V gene are LNHDA and SQIVND (reference sequence). Germline trimming cut 2 bases from V and 3 bases from J; bases unmatched to any gene: 10. This CDR3 spans 17 amino acids. CDR3 region: CASSILTGLRSGNTIYF. For the CDR3, the DNA is TGTGCCAGTAGTATATTGACAGGGTTGCGGAGTGGAAACACCATATATTTT.

This clone was observed a few times. The V gene is TRBV11-2, the J gene TRBJ1-1; D call uncertain. The CDR3 totals 10 residues. The ends were cut back, 3 bases at V and 8 bases at J, with 4 bases in the middle. The germline V gene encodes CDR1 SGHAT and CDR2 FQNNGV. DNA of the CDR3: TGTGCCAGCAGCTTGAGGGAAGCTTTCTTT. Amino acids: CASSLREAFF.

In its sample, this clone is medium-sized. The chain carries TRBV6-4 and TRBJ2-1, with 11 positions matching TRBD2. The CDR3 runs to 15 residues. V lost 0 bases to trimming and J lost 6 bases; unmatched junction nucleotides: 1. Germline CDR1 reads MRHNA; CDR2 reads SNTAGT. CDR3 protein: CASSDSSGGANEQFF. As DNA, the CDR3 is TGTGCCAGCAGTGACTCTAGCGGGGGGGCCAATGAGCAGTTCTTC.

The chain carries TRBV9 and TRBJ2-5; TRBD2 aligns across 7 bases. The CDR3 consists of 13 residues. Germline V gene lookup returns CDR1 SGDLS and CDR2 YYNGEE. J lost 7 bases, V lost 3 bases, and 6 bases had no gene match. CDR3 in amino acids: CASSATSGGTQYF. As DNA, the CDR3 is TGTGCCAGCAGCGCGACCTCGGGGGGGACCCAGTACTTC.

The CDR3 nucleotides read TGCAGCGTTGGTACAGCGGGGGGGCCGATAGTTCAGTACTTC. The encoded protein is CSVGTAGGPIVQYF. The chain couples TRBV29-1 to TRBJ2-4, with TRBD2 matching over 10 bases. The CDR3 runs to 14 residues. The trim removed 4 bases at V and 11 bases at J, leaving 11 bases unmatched. Germline CDR1 SQVTM, CDR2 ANQGSEA. Based on the CDR3 plus reference TRBV29-1 and TRBJ2-4, the full variable domain is SAVISQKPSRDICQRGTSLTIQCQVDSQVTMMFWYRQQPGQSLTLIATANQGSEATYESGFVIDKFPISRPNLTFSTLTVSNMSPEDSSIYLCSVGTAGGPIVQYFGAGTRLSVL.

Turning to this clone: One end of the junction fails to match germline, which may point to a read error. J is TRBJ1-2 and V is TRBV6-6; D unclear. The CDR3 covers 13 residues. Germline V lookup: CDR1 MNHNY, CDR2 SVGAGI (reference sequence). The CDR3 loop is CASSFPGLYGYTF. The CDR3 nucleotides are TGTGCCAGCAGTTTCCCGGGTCTCTATGGCTACACCTTT.

The chain links TRBV11-2 to TRBJ1-1, with D tentatively TRBD1 (5 bases). The CDR3 covers 15 residues. Trimming shortened V by 0 bases and J by 1 base, and 9 bases separated the two germline ends. Germline CDR1 is SGHAT and CDR2 is FQNNGV. The CDR3 region is CASSLDQGSNTEAFF. The CDR3 region has the DNA TGTGCCAGCAGCTTAGATCAGGGTTCGAACACTGAAGCTTTCTTT.